The entry below gives a single T cell receptor (beta chain) sequence along with its context. A multiplex PCR was run with 60 Vbeta primers and 13 Jbeta primers. Profiling relied on immunoSEQ multiplex PCR, and the TCRdb table lists in-frame clones only, not all of them. The repertoire holds some 130,000 clones, with 79% as singletons. The data originate from a study of cytomegalovirus exposure and HLA in healthy donors. CDR3 length equals 16 residues. Trimming cost V 6 bases and J 5 bases; bases outside gene matches: 14. Germline V gene sequence: CDR1 LNHDA, CDR2 SQIVND (reference sequence). This chain uses TRBV19 with TRBJ2-5; TRBD2 aligns across 8 bases. This sequence was found in a man aged 35 to 55 in good health and CMV-seropositive. Sequencing used PBMCs. CDR3 loop: CASSKGRAGVGETQYF. The CDR3 DNA is TGTGCCAGTAGCAAGGGAAGAGCGGGGGTCGGGGAGACCCAGTACTTC.